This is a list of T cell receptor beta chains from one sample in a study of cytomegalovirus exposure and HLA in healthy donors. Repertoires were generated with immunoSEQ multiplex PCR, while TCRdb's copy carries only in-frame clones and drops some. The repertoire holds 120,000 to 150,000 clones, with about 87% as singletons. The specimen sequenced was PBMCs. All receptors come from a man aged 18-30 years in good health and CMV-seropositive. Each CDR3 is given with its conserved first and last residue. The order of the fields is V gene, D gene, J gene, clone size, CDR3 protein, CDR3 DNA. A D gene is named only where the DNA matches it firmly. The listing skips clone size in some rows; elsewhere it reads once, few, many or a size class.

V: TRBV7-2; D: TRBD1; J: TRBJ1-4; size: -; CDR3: CASSQLGQGYEKLFF; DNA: TGTGCCAGCAGCCAGCTCGGACAGGGGTATGAAAAACTGTTTTTT
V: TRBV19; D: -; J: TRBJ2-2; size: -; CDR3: CASSPRRERTGELFF; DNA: TGTGCCAGTAGTCCCCGACGGGAGAGAACCGGGGAGCTGTTTTTT
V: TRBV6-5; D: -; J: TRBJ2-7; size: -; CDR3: CASSHGGGLEYEQYF; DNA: TGTGCCAGCAGCCATGGGGGGGGGCTAGAATACGAGCAGTACTTC
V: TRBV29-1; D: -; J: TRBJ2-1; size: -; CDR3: CSVEHQVNNEQFF; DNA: TGCAGCGTTGAACATCAGGTGAACAATGAGCAGTTCTTC
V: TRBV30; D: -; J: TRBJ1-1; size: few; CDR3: CAWNSGGDAFF; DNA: TGTGCCTGGAACAGTGGCGGGGATGCTTTCTTT
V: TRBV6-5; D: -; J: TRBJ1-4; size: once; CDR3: CASSAFEPSTEELFF; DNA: TGTGCCAGCAGTGCGTTCGAACCCTCGACCGAGGAACTGTTTTTT
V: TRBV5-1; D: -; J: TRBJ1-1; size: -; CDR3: CASSANRANTEAFF; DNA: TGCGCCAGCAGCGCGAACAGGGCGAACACTGAAGCTTTCTTT
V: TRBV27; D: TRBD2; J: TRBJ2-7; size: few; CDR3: CASRGRPSGRDYEQYF; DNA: TGTGCCAGCAGAGGCCGGCCTAGCGGGAGAGACTACGAGCAGTACTTC
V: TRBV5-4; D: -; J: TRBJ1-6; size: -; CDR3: CASSFLMAGAWLGSPLHF; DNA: TGTGCCAGCAGCTTTCTTATGGCTGGAGCTTGGTTGGGTTCACCCCTCCACTTT
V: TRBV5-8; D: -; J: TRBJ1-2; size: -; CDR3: CASSLAGWDGYTF; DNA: TGTGCCAGCAGCTTGGCCGGGTGGGATGGCTACACCTTC
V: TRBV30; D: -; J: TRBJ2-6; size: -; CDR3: CASHRGFGANVLTF; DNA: TGTGCCTCTCATCGGGGATTTGGGGCCAACGTCCTGACTTTC
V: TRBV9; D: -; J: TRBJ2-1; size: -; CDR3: CASSVGGQGRLEQFF; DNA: TGTGCCAGCAGCGTAGGCGGCCAGGGTCGCTTAGAGCAGTTCTTC
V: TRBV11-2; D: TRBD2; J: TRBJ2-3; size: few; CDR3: CASSRGAGGHTDTQYF; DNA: TGTGCCAGCAGCCGGGGGGCGGGAGGCCACACAGATACGCAGTATTTT